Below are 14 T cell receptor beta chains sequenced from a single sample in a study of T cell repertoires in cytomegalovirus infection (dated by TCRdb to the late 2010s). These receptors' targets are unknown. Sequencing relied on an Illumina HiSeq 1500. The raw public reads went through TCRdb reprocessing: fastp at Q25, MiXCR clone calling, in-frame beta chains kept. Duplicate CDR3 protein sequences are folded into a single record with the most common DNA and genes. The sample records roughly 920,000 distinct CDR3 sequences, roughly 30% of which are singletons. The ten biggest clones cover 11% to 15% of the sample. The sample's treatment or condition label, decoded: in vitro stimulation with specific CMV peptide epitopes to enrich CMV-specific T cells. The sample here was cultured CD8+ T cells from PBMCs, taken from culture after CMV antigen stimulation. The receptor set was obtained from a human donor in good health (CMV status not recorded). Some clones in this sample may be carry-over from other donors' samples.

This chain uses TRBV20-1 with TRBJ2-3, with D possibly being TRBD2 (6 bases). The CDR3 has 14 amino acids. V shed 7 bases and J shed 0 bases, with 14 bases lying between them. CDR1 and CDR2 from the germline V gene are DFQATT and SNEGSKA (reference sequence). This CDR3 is CSGESSESTDTQYF. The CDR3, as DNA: TGCAGTGGAGAGTCTAGCGAGAGCACAGATACGCAGTATTTT.

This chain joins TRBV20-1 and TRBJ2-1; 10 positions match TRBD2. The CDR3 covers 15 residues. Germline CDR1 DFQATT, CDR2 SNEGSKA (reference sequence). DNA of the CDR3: TGCAGCTCCCTAGCGGGGGAAACGGTATACAATGAGCAGTTCTTC. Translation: CSSLAGETVYNEQFF.

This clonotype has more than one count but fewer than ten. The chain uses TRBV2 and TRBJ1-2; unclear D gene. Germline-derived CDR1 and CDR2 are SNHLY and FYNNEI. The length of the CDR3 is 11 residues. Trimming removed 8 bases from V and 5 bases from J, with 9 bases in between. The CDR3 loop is CASRHPYGYTF. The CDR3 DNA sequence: TGTGCCAGCCGACACCCTTATGGCTACACCTTC.

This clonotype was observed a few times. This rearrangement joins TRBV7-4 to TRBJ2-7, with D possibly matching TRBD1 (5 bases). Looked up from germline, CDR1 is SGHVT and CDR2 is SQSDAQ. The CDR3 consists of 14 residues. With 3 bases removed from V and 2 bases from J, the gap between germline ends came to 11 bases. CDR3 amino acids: CASSFRDWAYEQYF. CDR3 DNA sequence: TGTGCCAGCAGCTTCAGGGATTGGGCCTACGAGCAGTACTTC. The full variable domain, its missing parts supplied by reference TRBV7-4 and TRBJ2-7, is GAGVSQSPRYKVAKRGRDVALRCDSISGHVTLYWYRQTLGQGSEVLTYSQSDAQRDKSGRPSGRFSAERPERSVSTLKIQRTEQGDSAVYLCASSFRDWAYEQYFGPGTRLTVT.

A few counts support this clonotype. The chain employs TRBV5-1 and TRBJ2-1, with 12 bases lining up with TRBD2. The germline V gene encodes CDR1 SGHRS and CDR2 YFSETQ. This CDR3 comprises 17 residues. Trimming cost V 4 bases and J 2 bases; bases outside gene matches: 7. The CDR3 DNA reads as TGCGCCAGCAGCAGTGGGACTAGCGGGTTTCCCTACAATGAGCAGTTCTTC. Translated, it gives CASSSGTSGFPYNEQFF.

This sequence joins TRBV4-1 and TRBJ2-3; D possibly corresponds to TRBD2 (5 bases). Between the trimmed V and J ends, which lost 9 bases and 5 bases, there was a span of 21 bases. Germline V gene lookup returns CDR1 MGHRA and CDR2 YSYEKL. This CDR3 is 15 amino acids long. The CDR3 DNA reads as TGCGCCAGTTCCCTGGACCGGCAGGAGGAAGATACGCAGTATTTT. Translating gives CASSLDRQEEDTQYF.

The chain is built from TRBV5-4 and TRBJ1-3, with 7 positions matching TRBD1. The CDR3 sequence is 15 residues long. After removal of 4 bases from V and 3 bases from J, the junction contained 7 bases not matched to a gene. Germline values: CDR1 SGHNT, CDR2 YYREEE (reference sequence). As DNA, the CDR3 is TGTGCCAGCAGCGTGGATAGGGGGCTTGGAAACACCATATATTTT. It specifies CASSVDRGLGNTIYF.

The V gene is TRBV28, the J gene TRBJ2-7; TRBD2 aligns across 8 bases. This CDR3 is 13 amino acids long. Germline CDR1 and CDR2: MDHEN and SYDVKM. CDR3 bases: TGTGCCAACAGTCTAGCGGGCAGATACGAGCAGTACGTC. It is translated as CANSLAGRYEQYV.

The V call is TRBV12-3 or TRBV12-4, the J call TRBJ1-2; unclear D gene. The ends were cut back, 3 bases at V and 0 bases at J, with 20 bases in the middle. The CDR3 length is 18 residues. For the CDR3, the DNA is TGTGCCAGCAGTTTTAGCGTCCTACCGCCTCATCCTAACTATGGCTACACCTTC. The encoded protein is CASSFSVLPPHPNYGYTF.

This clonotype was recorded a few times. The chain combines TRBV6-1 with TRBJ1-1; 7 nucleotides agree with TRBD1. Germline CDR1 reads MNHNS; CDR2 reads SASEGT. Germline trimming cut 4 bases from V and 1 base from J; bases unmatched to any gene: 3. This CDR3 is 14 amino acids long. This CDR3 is CASSVNRGNTEAFF. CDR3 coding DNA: TGTGCCAGCAGTGTCAACAGGGGGAACACTGAAGCTTTCTTT.

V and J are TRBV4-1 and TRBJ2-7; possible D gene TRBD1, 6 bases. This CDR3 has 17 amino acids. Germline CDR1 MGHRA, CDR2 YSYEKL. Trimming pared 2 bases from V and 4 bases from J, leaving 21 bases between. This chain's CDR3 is CASSQSLLGQDMYEQYF. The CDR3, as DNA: TGCGCCAGCAGCCAAAGTCTCTTGGGACAAGATATGTACGAGCAGTACTTC.

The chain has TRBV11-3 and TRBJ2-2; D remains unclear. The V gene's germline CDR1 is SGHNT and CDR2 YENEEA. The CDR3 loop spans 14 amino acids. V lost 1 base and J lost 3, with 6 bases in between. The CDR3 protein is CASSLGVDTGELFF. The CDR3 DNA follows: TGTGCCAGCAGCTTAGGAGTGGACACCGGGGAGCTGTTTTTT.

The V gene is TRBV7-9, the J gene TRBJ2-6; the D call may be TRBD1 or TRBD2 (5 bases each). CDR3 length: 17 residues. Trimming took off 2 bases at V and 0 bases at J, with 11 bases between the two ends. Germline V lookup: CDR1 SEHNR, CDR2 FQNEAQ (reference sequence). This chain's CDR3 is CASSLPGSNSGANVLTF. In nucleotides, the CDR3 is TGTGCCAGCAGCTTACCAGGGAGTAACTCTGGGGCCAACGTCCTGACTTTC.

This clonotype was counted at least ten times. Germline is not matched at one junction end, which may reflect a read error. CDR3 nucleotide sequence: TGTGCTAGCAGCATACTAGCGGGGGGTCCCAATGAGCAGTTCTTC. Translation gives CASSILAGGPNEQFF. This chain connects TRBV7-7 to TRBJ2-1; 12 nucleotides line up with TRBD2. This CDR3 contains 15 residues. Per the germline V gene, CDR1 is SSHAT and CDR2 is FNYEAQ (reference sequence).